The clone carrying this TCR beta chain came up many times. Its antigen is not known. The CDR3 loop spans 13 amino acids. CDR1 is MNHEY and CDR2 is SMNVEV in the germline V gene (reference sequence). The ends were cut back, 6 bases at V and 8 bases at J, with 16 bases in the middle. This sample is part of a study of T cells after yellow fever vaccination. Study information: SMART-Seq v4 Ultra Low Input handled preparation of low-cell-number fractions.

General study points: The study re-detected most primary-vaccination clones after the booster (roughly 96% CD4, 88% CD8).

TCRdb passed the 5' RACE reads through MiXCR, listing each CDR3 protein once. The sample shows about 150,000 distinct CDR3 sequences, 6.2% of them seen only once. The chain couples TRBV27 to TRBJ1-1; possibly TRBD1 for D (5 bases). Specimen: CD4+ T cells sorted from PBMCs, collected on the day of the first yellow fever vaccination. This clonotype was obtained from a man between 18 and 35 years old who received the YFV17D yellow fever vaccine. The CDR3 spells CASSLTRGTEAFF. The CDR3 coding sequence is TGTGCCAGCAGCCTAACACGGGGCACCGAAGCTTTCTTT.